The entry below describes one T cell receptor beta chain. Antigen: not known. This sample was included in a study of PD-1 blockade in classical Hodgkin lymphoma. Time point noted: cycle 4 day 1 (C4D1), after about 6 weeks of nivolumab. Each patient relapsed following autologous stem cell transplantation, and prior brentuximab vedotin exposure differed. Classifying best responses yielded complete response, partial response or progressive disease. The CDR3 sequence is 14 residues long. CDR1 and CDR2 (germline): LNHDA, SQIVND (reference sequence). V was pared by 7 bases and J by 8 bases, with 8 bases of the junction left unmatched. Clones were read by immunoSEQ multiplex PCR, and TCRdb kept only the in-frame ones, dropping some. The table records 35,000 to 50,000 clones, 66% of them present only once. The study, taken as a whole, reports: TCR diversity at baseline was reported to be reduced in newly diagnosed patients relative to healthy donors. Patients newly diagnosed and complete responders had comparable baseline diversity.

The sample in question was peripheral blood mononuclear cells (PBMCs), obtained before the fourth cycle of nivolumab. The clonotype originates from a human donor with classical Hodgkin lymphoma. The chain is built from TRBV19 and TRBJ2-2; 9 bases are a match to TRBD1. For the CDR3, the DNA is TGTGCCAGTAAGAGGACAGGGGTTGTTGGGGAGCTGTTTTTT. Encoded protein: CASKRTGVVGELFF.